The clone carrying this TCR beta chain has a single count. Antigen unknown. CD45RA-negative memory and CD45RA+ naive subsets were split from the CD4+ cells. This sample stems from a study of shared clonotypes between healthy human individuals. Findings and limits, study-wide: At large depth, rarefaction still showed sorted-subset sequencing to be incomplete. Sample collection involved blood only; tissue repertoires are likely different.

Germline V gene sequence: CDR1 SGHTA, CDR2 FQGNSA. The CDR3 runs to 15 residues. V gave up 5 bases and J gave up 7 bases, with 18 bases separating them. In replicate PCRs of sorted subsets, around 200 ng DNA, tens of thousands of T cell genomes, was used. Only in-frame clones appear in the TCRdb table, and some are missing; sequencing was by immunoSEQ multiplex PCR. The sample carries about 600,000 clones, 97% recorded once. The receptor was isolated from a woman aged 30 to 39 in good health. Source material: naive CD4+ T cells sorted from blood. Subset reported: CD45RA+ positively selected. The chain combines TRBV7-2 with TRBJ2-1; D may correspond to TRBD1 or TRBD2 (6 bases each). This chain's CDR3 is CASSPGGERGNEQFF. DNA of the CDR3: TGTGCCAGCAGCCCTGGCGGGGAAAGGGGGAATGAGCAGTTCTTC.